The rows below give T cell receptor beta chains drawn from one sample of a study of cytomegalovirus exposure and HLA in healthy donors. The method was immunoSEQ multiplex PCR; TCRdb's version includes in-frame clones alone and lacks a portion of them. This table has roughly 110,000 clones, about 78% appearing once. The material sequenced was PBMCs. The receptors derive from a woman aged 25 to 39 in good health and CMV-seropositive. CDR3s include the opening cysteine and the closing phenylalanine or tryptophan. Each record gives: CDR3 protein, V gene, D gene. D genes are given only for firm matches.

CASEDKDGPEGYTF TRBV2 -
CASSRAGTLYEQYF TRBV18 -
CASSPGYGERNYGYTF TRBV5-5 -
CASFILRGETQYF TRBV2 -
CASSLSFGQHNYGYTF TRBV7-2 -
CASSSAWGQGYNEQYF TRBV7-9 TRBD1
CASSPTTGMNTEAFF TRBV7-2 TRBD1
CASSPRDSGKGETQYF TRBV7-9 TRBD2
CASSVLPGSGETQYF TRBV9 -
CASSIAGTSPRATQYF TRBV19 TRBD2
CASSIFGGFQYEQYF TRBV19 -
CASSLRTGLDSYEQYF TRBV5-1 TRBD1
CASSQTGGSNQPQHF TRBV7-9 TRBD1
CASQPERAGANTGELFF TRBV7-8 TRBD2
CASSPVSSVYEQYF TRBV18 -
CASSQDGLDRGSGYTF TRBV4-1 TRBD1
CASSLIRRDLTEAFF TRBV5-6 -
CASSQDSGSGTKNIQYF TRBV4-2 TRBD2
CAISESRGGVYEQYF TRBV10-3 TRBD2
CASSFWDRVKGLDYEQYF TRBV7-7 TRBD1
CASSSYRVEAFF TRBV28 -
CASSRGSGTEAFF TRBV6-5 -
CASSVNQGWGLQETQYF TRBV7-6 -
CAISYALWGQATSGANVLTF TRBV10-3 TRBD1
CASGSYPAGAEAFF TRBV12-5 -
CASSQSDVTVGPLHF TRBV2 -
CASGLGDRGNSPLHF TRBV12-5 TRBD1
CASSTRKLDRPLGYGYTF TRBV7-9 TRBD1
CAIRGDRGPDTQYF TRBV10-3 TRBD1
CASSLYREDYEQYF TRBV5-4 -
CASSLGTKYEQYF TRBV11-3 -
CAISDGSGGQYEQYF TRBV10-3 TRBD2
CASSPSPYEQYF TRBV18 -
CASTVSSGGAYEQFF TRBV11-2 TRBD2
CASSVTLPGQGTDTQYF TRBV9 TRBD1
CASSIDSSGGQHF TRBV19 -
CASSGLSGLAGGRETQYF TRBV13 TRBD2
CASSSGGNTGELFF TRBV28 TRBD1
CASSDADRSSYEQYF TRBV2 TRBD1
CAWNQGAETQYF TRBV30 TRBD1
CASSPQTGDGNTIYF TRBV18 TRBD1
CASSKVSGRLNEQFF TRBV21-1 -
CASRTNRGNQPQHF TRBV2 TRBD1
CASSFIGTGNTEAFF TRBV5-1 TRBD1
CASSAGQGWNTEAFF TRBV19 TRBD1
CASSVLATGELFF TRBV2 -
CASSFPVCSGNTIYF TRBV7-3 -
CSPGTIDTQYF TRBV29-1 TRBD2
CASSPSRSLGANVLTF TRBV19 -
CASSLAWGPSYEQYF TRBV5-1 -
CAISMGQTSYEQYF TRBV10-3 TRBD1